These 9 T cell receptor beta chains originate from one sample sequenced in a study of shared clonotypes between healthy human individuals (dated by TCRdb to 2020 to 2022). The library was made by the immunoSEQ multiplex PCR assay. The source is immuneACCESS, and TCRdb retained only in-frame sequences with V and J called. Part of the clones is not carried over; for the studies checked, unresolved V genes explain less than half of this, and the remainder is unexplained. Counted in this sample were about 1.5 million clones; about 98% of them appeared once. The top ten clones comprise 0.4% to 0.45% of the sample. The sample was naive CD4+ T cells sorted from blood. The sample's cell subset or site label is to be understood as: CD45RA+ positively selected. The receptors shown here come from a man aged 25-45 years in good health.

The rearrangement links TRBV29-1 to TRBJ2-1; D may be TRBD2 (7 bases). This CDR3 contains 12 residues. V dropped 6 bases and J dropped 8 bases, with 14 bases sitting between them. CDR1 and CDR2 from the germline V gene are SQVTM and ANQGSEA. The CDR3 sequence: CSVKRGGDEQFF. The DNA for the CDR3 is TGCAGCGTGAAAAGAGGGGGGGATGAGCAGTTCTTC.

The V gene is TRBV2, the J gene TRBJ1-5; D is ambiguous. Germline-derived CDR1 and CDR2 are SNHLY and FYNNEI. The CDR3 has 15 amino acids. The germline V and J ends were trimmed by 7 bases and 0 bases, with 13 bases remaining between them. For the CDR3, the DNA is TGTGCCAGCATAGGCGGCCCAAATAGCAATCAGCCCCAGCATTTT. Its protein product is CASIGGPNSNQPQHF.

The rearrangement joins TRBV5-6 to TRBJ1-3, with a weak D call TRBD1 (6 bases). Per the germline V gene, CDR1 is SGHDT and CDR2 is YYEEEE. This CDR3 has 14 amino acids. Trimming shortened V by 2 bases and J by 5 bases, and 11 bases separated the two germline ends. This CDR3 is CASSFGGVRNTIYF. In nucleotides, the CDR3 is TGTGCCAGCAGCTTCGGGGGCGTGAGAAACACCATATATTTT.

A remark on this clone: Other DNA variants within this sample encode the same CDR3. The CDR3 loop reads CASSLGGSSYEQYF. The DNA of the CDR3 is TGCGCCAGCAGCTTGGGTGGGAGCTCCTACGAGCAGTACTTC. The chain employs TRBV5-1 and TRBJ2-7, with D possibly matching TRBD2 (5 bases). V was shortened by 0 bases and J by 0 bases, with 7 bases between the two germline ends. The CDR3 consists of 14 residues. CDR1 and CDR2 from the germline V gene are SGHRS and YFSETQ.

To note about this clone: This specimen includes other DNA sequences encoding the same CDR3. CDR3 sequence (DNA): TGTGCCATCAGTGGAGCCTACGAGCAGTACTTC. Amino acid sequence: CAISGAYEQYF. The V call is TRBV10-3, the J call TRBJ2-7; no firm D call. V lost 4 bases to trimming and J lost 2 bases, with 3 bases between them. Germline V gene sequence: CDR1 ENHRY, CDR2 SYGVKD. The CDR3 totals 11 residues.

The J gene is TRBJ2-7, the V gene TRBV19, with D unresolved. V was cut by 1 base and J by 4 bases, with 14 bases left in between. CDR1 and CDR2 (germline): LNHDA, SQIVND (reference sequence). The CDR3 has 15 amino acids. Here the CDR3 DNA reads TGTGCCAGTAGTATAGCCCCCAGCGTGCTGTACGAGCAGTACTTC. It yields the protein CASSIAPSVLYEQYF.

CDR3 in DNA: TGCGCCAGCAGACGACTGACCGGGGGGCAGTACCAAGAGACCCAGTACTTC. Translation: CASRRLTGGQYQETQYF. The rearrangement links TRBV5-1 to TRBJ2-5, with a tentative D call TRBD2 (7 bases). V lost 5 bases and J lost 0, with 20 bases in between. There are 17 residues in the CDR3. Germline CDR1 reads SGHRS; CDR2 reads YFSETQ.

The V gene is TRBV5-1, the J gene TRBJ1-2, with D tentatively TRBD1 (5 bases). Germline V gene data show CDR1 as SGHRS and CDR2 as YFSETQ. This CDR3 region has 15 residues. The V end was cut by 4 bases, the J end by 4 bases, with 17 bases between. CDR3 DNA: TGCGCCAGCAGCCCTCGGGGGAAGGGGACCTATGGCTACACCTTC. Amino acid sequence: CASSPRGKGTYGYTF.

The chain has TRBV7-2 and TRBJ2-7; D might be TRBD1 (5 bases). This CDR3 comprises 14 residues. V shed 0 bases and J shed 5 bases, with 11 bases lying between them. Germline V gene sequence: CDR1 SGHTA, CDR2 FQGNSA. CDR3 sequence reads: CASSLAGRANEQYF. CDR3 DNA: TGTGCCAGCAGCTTAGCTGGCAGGGCAAACGAGCAGTACTTC. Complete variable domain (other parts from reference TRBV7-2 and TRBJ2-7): GAGVSQSPSNKVTEKGKDVELRCDPISGHTALYWYRQSLGQGLEFLIYFQGNSAPDKSGLPSDRFSAERTGGSVSTLTIQRTQQEDSAVYLCASSLAGRANEQYFGPGTRLTVT.